This T cell receptor beta chain was recorded in a study of PD-1 blockade in classical Hodgkin lymphoma. Study findings and constraints: CD4+ but not CD8+ TCR diversity rose significantly by C4D1. The diversity seen at baseline in complete responders resembled that of newly diagnosed patients.

Profiled with immunoSEQ multiplex PCR; TCRdb holds only in-frame clones, not every one. The sample lists roughly 28,000 clones, about 90% occurring once. Unmatched junction bases numbered 2, after V lost 2 bases and J lost 7 bases. This CDR3 is 14 amino acids long. Per germline, CDR1 SEHNR and CDR2 FQNEAQ (reference sequence). Each and every patient relapsed after autologous stem cell transplantation, and patients got differing brentuximab vedotin exposure. Negative selection with magnets was how CD8+ T cells were isolated from the thawed PBMCs. This clone has only a few counts. Its antigen is as yet unknown.

The chain uses TRBV7-9 and TRBJ1-2; 12 nucleotides match TRBD1. The TCR originated in a human donor with classical Hodgkin lymphoma. The starting material was CD8+ T cells from blood, obtained at baseline. The CDR3: CASSLRDRGPGYTF. The CDR3 bases are TGTGCCAGCAGCTTAAGGGACAGGGGGCCTGGCTACACCTTC.